This T cell receptor (beta chain) was sequenced during a study of T cell responses to AZD1222 COVID-19 vaccine. The CDR3 totals 15 residues. V was cut by 2 bases and J by 10 bases, with 18 bases left in between. The V gene's germline CDR1 is MGHDK and CDR2 SYGVNS. The assay was immunoSEQ multiplex PCR, and TCRdb's table has in-frame clones only and misses some. This sample has some 150,000 clones, with approximately 89% found just once. The sequencing here drew on peripheral blood, taken 28 days after the second AZD1222 dose. This receptor was taken from an adult who received the AZD1222 COVID-19 vaccine. The rearrangement joins TRBV25-1 to TRBJ2-4, with D unclear. DNA of the CDR3: TGTGCCAGCAGTGAAATCGGTAGCATGGGCCAAATTCAGTACTTC. Translation gives CASSEIGSMGQIQYF.